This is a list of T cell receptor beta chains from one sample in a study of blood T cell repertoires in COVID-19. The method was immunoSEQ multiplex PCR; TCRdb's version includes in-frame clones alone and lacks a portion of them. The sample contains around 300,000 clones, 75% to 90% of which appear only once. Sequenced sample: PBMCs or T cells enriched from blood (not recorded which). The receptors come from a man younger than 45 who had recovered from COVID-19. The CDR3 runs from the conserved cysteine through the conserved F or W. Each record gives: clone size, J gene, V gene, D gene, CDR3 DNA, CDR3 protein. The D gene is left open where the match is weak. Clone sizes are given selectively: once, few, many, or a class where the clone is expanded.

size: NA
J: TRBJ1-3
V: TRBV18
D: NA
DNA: TGTGCCAGCTCACCCGGCGGAGGACAGATAAACACCATATATTTT
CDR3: CASSPGGGQINTIYF

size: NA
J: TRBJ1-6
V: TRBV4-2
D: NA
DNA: TGTGCCAGCAGCCAAGGACAGATCAATTCACCCCTCCACTTT
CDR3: CASSQGQINSPLHF

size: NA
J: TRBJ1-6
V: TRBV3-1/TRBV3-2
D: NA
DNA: TGTGCCAGCAGCCGTGCAGGGGCCAGCTCCTATAATTCACCCCTCCACTTT
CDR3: CASSRAGASSYNSPLHF

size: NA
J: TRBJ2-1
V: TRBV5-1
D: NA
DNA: TGCGCCAGCAGCCCCACCGGGACAGAGCAGTTCTTC
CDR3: CASSPTGTEQFF

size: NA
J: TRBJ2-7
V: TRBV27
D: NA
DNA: TGTGCCAGCAGTTTAAATTCGGTAGCCTACGAGCAGTACTTC
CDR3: CASSLNSVAYEQYF

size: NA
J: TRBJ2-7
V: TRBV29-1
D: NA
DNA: TGCAGCGTTGCCAGTTACTACGAGCAGTACTTC
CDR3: CSVASYYEQYF

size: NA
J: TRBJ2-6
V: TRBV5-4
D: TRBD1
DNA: TGTGCCAGCAGCTTGGGGGGACAGTTTATCTCTGGGGCCAACGTCCTGACTTTC
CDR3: CASSLGGQFISGANVLTF

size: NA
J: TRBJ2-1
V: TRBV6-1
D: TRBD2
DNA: TGTGCCAGCAGTGGGAAACTAGCGGGGGGGCTCAATGAGCAGTTCTTC
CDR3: CASSGKLAGGLNEQFF

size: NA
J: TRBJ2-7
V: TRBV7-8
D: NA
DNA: TGTGCCAGCAGGCACCGGGACAACCGCGAGCAGTACTTC
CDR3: CASRHRDNREQYF

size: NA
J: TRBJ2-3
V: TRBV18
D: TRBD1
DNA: TGTGCCAGCTCACCAAGACAGGGCTCGAGCACAGATACGCAGTATTTT
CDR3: CASSPRQGSSTDTQYF

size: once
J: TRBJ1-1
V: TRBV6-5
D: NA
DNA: TGTGCCAGCTATGTCAGGGTTTCTGAAGCTTTCTTT
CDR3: CASYVRVSEAFF

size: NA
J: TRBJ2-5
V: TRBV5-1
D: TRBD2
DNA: TGCGCCAGCAGCTTGCGGTCCGGGGGGGTAATGGAGACCCAGTACTTC
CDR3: CASSLRSGGVMETQYF

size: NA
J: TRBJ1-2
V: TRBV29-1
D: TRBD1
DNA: TGCAGCGTCGCCCCGGGACAGGGGGTATACTATGGCTACACCTTC
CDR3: CSVAPGQGVYYGYTF

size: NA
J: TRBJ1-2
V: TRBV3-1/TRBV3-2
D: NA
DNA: TGTGCCAGCAGCCAAGATCAGGGATCCTATGGCTACACCTTC
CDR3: CASSQDQGSYGYTF

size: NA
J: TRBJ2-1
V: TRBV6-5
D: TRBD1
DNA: TGTGCCAGCACCGGGACAGGGTTTTACAATGAGCAGTTCTTC
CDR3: CASTGTGFYNEQFF

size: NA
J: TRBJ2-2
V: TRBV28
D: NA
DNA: TGTGCCAGCAGTTCTGGAGGGGCAAGGACCGGGGAGCTGTTTTTT
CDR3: CASSSGGARTGELFF

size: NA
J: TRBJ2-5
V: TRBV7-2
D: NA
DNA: TGTGCCAGCAGCTTAACGGAGATCCCGCTAGAGACCCAGTACTTC
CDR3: CASSLTEIPLETQYF

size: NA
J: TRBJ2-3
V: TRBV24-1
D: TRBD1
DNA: TGTGCCACCAGTTTCGGCAGGGGGACAGATACGCAGTATTTT
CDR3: CATSFGRGTDTQYF

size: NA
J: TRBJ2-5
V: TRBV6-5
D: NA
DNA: TGTGCCAGCACCCTACAAGAGACCCAGTACTTC
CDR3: CASTLQETQYF

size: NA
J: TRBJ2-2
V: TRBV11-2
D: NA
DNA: TGTGCCAGCAGCTTTGACACGGTCACCGGGGAGCTGTTTTTT
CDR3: CASSFDTVTGELFF

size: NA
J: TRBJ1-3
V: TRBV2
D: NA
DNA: TGTGCCAGCAGTGAAAAGCCTTGGAGGGGCACTGGAAACACCATATATTTT
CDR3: CASSEKPWRGTGNTIYF

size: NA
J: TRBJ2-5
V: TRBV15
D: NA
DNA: TGTGCCACCAGCCCTGCGGGACTAAGGGGGGAGACCCAGTACTTC
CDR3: CATSPAGLRGETQYF

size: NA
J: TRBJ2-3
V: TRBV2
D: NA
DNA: TGTGCCTGGGTGGGCGAGAGCACAGATACGCAGTATTTT
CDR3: CAWVGESTDTQYF

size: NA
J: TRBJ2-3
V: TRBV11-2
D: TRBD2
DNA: TGTGCCAGCAGCTTAGGGGCGGGGGGAGATACGCAGTATTTT
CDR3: CASSLGAGGDTQYF

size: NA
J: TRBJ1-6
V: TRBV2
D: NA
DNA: TGTGCCAGCAGCTCGGGGGGCTCACCCCTCCACTTT
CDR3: CASSSGGSPLHF

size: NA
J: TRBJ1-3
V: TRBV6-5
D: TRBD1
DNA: TGTGCCAGCAGTTACTCGGGACAGGGGGTTGGAAACACCATATATTTT
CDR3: CASSYSGQGVGNTIYF

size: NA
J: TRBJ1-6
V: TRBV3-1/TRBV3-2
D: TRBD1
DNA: TGTGCCAGCAGGAGAGGGGGCCGGAATTCACCCCTCCACTTT
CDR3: CASRRGGRNSPLHF

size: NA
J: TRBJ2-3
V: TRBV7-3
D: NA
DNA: TGTGCCAGCAGCTTAAATTTCGCAGATACGCAGTATTTT
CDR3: CASSLNFADTQYF

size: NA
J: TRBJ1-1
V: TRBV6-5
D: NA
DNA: TGTGCCAGCATGAGCGGCATTGAAGCTTTCTTT
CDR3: CASMSGIEAFF

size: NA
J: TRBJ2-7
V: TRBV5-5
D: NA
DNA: TGTGCCAGCAGGAGGACAGCTGGGGACGAGCAGTACTTC
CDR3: CASRRTAGDEQYF

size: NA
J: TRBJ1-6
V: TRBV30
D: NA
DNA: TGTGCCTGGAGTGGCCAGGTGTTTTCACCCCTCCACTTT
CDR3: CAWSGQVFSPLHF

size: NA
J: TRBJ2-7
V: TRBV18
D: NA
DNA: TGTGCCAGCTCACCAATTGGACAGAACTTGTTATACGAGCAGTACTTC
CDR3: CASSPIGQNLLYEQYF

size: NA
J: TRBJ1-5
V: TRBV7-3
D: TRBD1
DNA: TGTGCCAGCAGCCCCCCACAGGGGAATCAGCCCCAGCATTTT
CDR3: CASSPPQGNQPQHF

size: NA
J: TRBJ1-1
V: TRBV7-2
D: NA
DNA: TGTGCCAGCAGCTTAGCGGCCATGATGAACACTGAAGCTTTCTTT
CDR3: CASSLAAMMNTEAFF

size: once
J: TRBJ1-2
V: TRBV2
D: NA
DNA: TGTGCCAGCAGTCGGGGGGCGCGAGGCTACACCTTC
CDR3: CASSRGARGYTF

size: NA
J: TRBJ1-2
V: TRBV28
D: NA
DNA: TGTGCCAGCAGTTTGACAGCTTTAGACTATGGCTACACCTTC
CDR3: CASSLTALDYGYTF

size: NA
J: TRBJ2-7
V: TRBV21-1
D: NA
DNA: TGTGCCACTACGGGACAGGGGGCCGGTGAGCAGTACTTC
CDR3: CATTGQGAGEQYF

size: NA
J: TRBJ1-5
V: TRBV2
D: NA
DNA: TGTGCCAGCAGTCAGGGTCGTCAGCCCCAGCATTTT
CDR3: CASSQGRQPQHF

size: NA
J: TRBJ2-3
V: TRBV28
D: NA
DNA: TGTGCCAGCAGTTGGACAGGCACAGATACGCAGTATTTT
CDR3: CASSWTGTDTQYF

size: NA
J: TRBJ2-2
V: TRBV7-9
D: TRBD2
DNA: TGTGCCAGCACCGCGGGGGGGCTTACCGGGGAGCTGTTTTTT
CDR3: CASTAGGLTGELFF

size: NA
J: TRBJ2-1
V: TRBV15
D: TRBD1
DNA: TGTGCCACCAGCAGATTGACCACAGGGGCAGAGCAGTTCTTC
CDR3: CATSRLTTGAEQFF

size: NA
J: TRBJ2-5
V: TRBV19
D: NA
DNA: TGTGCCAGTAGTATATACAGGGATGAAGAGACCCAGTACTTC
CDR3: CASSIYRDEETQYF

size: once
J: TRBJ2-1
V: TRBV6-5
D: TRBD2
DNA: TGTGCCAGCAGAAGGACTAGCGGCAATGAGCAGTTCTTC
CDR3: CASRRTSGNEQFF

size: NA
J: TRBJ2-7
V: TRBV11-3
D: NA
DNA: TGTGCCAGCAGCGACCCCGGAGGCGAGCAGTACTTC
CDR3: CASSDPGGEQYF

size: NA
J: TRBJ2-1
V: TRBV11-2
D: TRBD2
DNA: TGTGCCAGCAGCCCTAGCGGGTCTAGCTCCTACAATGAGCAGTTCTTC
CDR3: CASSPSGSSSYNEQFF

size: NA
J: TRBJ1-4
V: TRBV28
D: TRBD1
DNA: TGTGCCAGCAGCTCCGGGACAGTCAATGAAAAACTGTTTTTT
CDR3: CASSSGTVNEKLFF

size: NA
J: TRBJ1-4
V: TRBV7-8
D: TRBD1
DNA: TGTGCCAGCAGTCTGGACAGGGGTGATGAAAAACTGTTTTTT
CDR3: CASSLDRGDEKLFF

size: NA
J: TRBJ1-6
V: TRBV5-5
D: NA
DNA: TGTGCCAGCAGCTTGGTTTGGGAGCTCGGGTCACCCCTCCACTTT
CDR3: CASSLVWELGSPLHF

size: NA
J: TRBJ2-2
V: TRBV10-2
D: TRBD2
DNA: TGCGCCAGCAGTGAGGCTACTAGCGGGTTCGGGGAGCTGTTTTTT
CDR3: CASSEATSGFGELFF

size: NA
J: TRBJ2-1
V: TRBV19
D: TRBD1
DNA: TGTGCCACTTCTTTAACCGGGACAGGGTCCTACAATGAGCAGTTCTTC
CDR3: CATSLTGTGSYNEQFF